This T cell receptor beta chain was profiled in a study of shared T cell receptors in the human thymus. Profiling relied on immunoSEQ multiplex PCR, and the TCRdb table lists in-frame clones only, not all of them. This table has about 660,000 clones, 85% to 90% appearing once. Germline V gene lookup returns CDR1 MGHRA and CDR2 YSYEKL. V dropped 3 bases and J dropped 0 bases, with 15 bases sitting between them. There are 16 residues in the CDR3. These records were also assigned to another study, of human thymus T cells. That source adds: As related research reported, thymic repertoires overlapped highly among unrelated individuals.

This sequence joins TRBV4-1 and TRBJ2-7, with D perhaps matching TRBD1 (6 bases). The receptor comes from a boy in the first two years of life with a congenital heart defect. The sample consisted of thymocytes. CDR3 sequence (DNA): TGCGCCAGCAGCCAGCCGGGACACCGACGCTCCTACGAGCAGTACTTC. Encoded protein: CASSQPGHRRSYEQYF.